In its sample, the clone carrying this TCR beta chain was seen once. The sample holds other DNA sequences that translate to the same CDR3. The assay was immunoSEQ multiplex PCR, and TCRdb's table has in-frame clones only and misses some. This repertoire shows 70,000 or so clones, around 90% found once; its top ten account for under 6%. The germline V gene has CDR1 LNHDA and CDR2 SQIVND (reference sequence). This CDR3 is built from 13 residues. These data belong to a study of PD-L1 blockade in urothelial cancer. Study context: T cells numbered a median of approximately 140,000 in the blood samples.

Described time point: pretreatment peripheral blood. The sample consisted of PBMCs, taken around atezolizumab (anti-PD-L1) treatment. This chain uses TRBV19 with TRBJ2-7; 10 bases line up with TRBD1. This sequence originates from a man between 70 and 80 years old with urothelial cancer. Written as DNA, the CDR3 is TGTGCTTCCCGGGACAGGGGCACCTACGAGCAGTACTTC. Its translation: CASRDRGTYEQYF.